These 27 T cell receptor beta chains were sequenced from one sample in a study of blood T cell repertoires in COVID-19. Repertoires were generated with immunoSEQ multiplex PCR, while TCRdb's copy carries only in-frame clones and drops some. The repertoire holds more than 95,000 clones, roughly 79% seen once, with 7.5% in the top ten. The sample consisted of peripheral blood. The receptors were sampled from a man in his 70s with active or convalescent COVID-19.

V usage is TRBV29-1 and J usage is TRBJ1-2; possibly TRBD1 for D (5 bases). This CDR3 region has 12 residues. Germline assignment: CDR1 SQVTM and CDR2 ANQGSEA. V was trimmed by 5 bases and J by 4 bases, leaving 11 bases between them. CDR3 sequence (DNA): TGCAGCGTTCTGGGGGGAGGCTATGGCTACACCTTC. Translation: CSVLGGGYGYTF.

The V and J genes are TRBV14 and TRBJ1-6; 7 positions agree with TRBD1. The CDR3 consists of 15 residues. From germline, CDR1 is SGHDN and CDR2 FVKESK. The V and J ends lost 10 bases and 4 bases, in that order; junction bases with no gene match: 10. CDR3 amino acids: CAILDRADYNSPLHF. In DNA form, the CDR3 reads TGTGCCATCTTAGACAGGGCCGATTATAATTCACCCCTCCACTTT.

The J gene is TRBJ2-1, the V gene TRBV11-2; 7 bases are shared with TRBD2. After removal of 8 bases from V and 4 bases from J, the junction contained 11 bases not matched to a gene. Germline V gene lookup returns CDR1 SGHAT and CDR2 FQNNGV. The CDR3 totals 15 residues. CDR3 DNA: TGTGCCAGCGCCTATCGGCTAGCGGAGTACAATGAGCAGTTCTTC. Translating gives CASAYRLAEYNEQFF.

The chain has TRBV10-3 and TRBJ2-2; D remains ambiguous. The CDR3 sequence is 15 residues long. The V end was cut by 0 bases, the J end by 1 base, with 6 bases between. Germline V gives CDR1 ENHRY, CDR2 SYGVKD. The CDR3 loop is CAISESVLNTGELFF. CDR3 DNA: TGTGCCATCAGTGAGTCCGTACTGAACACCGGGGAGCTGTTTTTT.

The chain has TRBV19 and TRBJ2-7; a weak D match, TRBD2 (6 bases). This CDR3 region has 15 residues. V lost 4 bases and J 0 bases, leaving 13 bases between the germline ends. The germline gives CDR1 LNHDA, CDR2 SQIVND (reference sequence). In nucleotides, the CDR3 is TGTGCCAGTAGTAGGGGACTCCACAACTCCTACGAGCAGTACTTC. This translates into CASSRGLHNSYEQYF. The entire variable domain, with the rest obtained from reference TRBV19 and TRBJ2-7, is as follows: DGGITQSPKYLFRKEGQNVTLSCEQNLNHDAMYWYRQDPGQGLRLIYYSQIVNDFQKGDIAEGYSVSREKKESFPLTVTSAQKNPTAFYLCASSRGLHNSYEQYFGPGTRLTVT.

V is TRBV7-2 and J is TRBJ1-1, with TRBD1 identical over 9 bases. The CDR3 has 15 residues. J gave up 4 bases and V 5 bases, and 8 bases lay outside the gene matches. CDR1 is SGHTA, CDR2 FQGNSA, per germline. This CDR3 is CASSKTGGAGTEAFF. The CDR3 nucleotides read TGTGCCAGCAGCAAAACAGGGGGCGCTGGCACTGAAGCTTTCTTT. The whole variable domain, remainder taken from reference TRBV7-2 and TRBJ1-1, is GAGVSQSPSNKVTEKGKDVELRCDPISGHTALYWYRQSLGQGLEFLIYFQGNSAPDKSGLPSDRFSAERTGGSVSTLTIQRTQQEDSAVYLCASSKTGGAGTEAFFGQGTRLTVV.

The CDR3 protein is CASRRTGPNYGYTF. CDR3 coding DNA: TGTGCCAGCAGGCGGACAGGTCCTAACTATGGCTACACCTTC. This sequence joins TRBV6-5 and TRBJ1-2; 7 positions match TRBD1. This CDR3 contains 14 residues. V lost 6 bases to trimming and J lost 0 bases; unmatched junction nucleotides: 4. CDR1 and CDR2 from the germline V gene are MNHEY and SVGAGI.

The chain has TRBV7-9 and TRBJ2-1, with 7 bases identical to TRBD1. The CDR3 consists of 15 residues. The trim removed 3 bases at V and 7 bases at J, leaving 9 bases unmatched. Germline values: CDR1 SEHNR, CDR2 FQNEAQ (reference sequence). The CDR3 reads CASSFKGPGGNEQFF. CDR3 coding DNA: TGTGCCAGCAGCTTCAAAGGACCAGGGGGTAATGAGCAGTTCTTC.

This clone came up once. V gene TRBV12-5 combines with J gene TRBJ2-1, with 7 bases aligning to TRBD1. The V gene end was trimmed by 1 base and the J gene end by 4 bases; junction bases not matched to a gene: 1. The CDR3 sequence is 14 residues long. The V gene's germline CDR1 is LGHNT and CDR2 FRNRAP. This CDR3 is CASGLADRYNEQFF. The CDR3 nucleotides read TGTGCTAGTGGTTTGGCGGACAGGTACAATGAGCAGTTCTTC.

The CDR3 DNA is TGTGCCAGCAGCCGTAACAGGGGGAACACTGAAGCTTTCTTT. It specifies CASSRNRGNTEAFF. The gene calls are TRBV5-6 and TRBJ1-1; 7 positions match TRBD1. The germline CDR1 and CDR2 sequences are SGHDT and YYEEEE. This CDR3 region has 14 residues. V dropped 4 bases and J dropped 1; count of bases not matched to a gene: 4.

This sequence joins TRBV11-2 and TRBJ1-2, with 9 bases matching TRBD1. The CDR3 sequence is 15 residues long. The J segment lost 7 bases and the V segment lost 8 bases, leaving 14 bases of the junction unmatched. Germline values: CDR1 SGHAT, CDR2 FQNNGV. The CDR3 protein is CASWGAGQGGRGYTF. For the CDR3, the DNA is TGTGCCAGCTGGGGGGCGGGACAGGGAGGACGTGGCTACACCTTC.

This clone occurred once. V gene TRBV4-1 combines with J gene TRBJ1-5; D gene ambiguous. The CDR3 spans 16 residues. Trimming pared 0 bases from V and 0 bases from J, leaving 9 bases between. CDR1 is MGHRA and CDR2 is YSYEKL in the germline V gene. The CDR3, as DNA: TGCGCCAGCAGCCAAGATGCCTATTATAGCAATCAGCCCCAGCATTTT. Protein product: CASSQDAYYSNQPQHF.

The chain recombines TRBV14 with TRBJ1-1; D perhaps matches TRBD1 (5 bases). V was shortened by 3 bases and J by 3 bases, with 11 bases between the two germline ends. The V gene's germline CDR1 is SGHDN and CDR2 FVKESK. The CDR3 is 14 amino acids. CDR3 sequence (DNA): TGTGCCAGCAGCCACAGGGTGTCGGACACTGAAGCTTTCTTT. This encodes CASSHRVSDTEAFF.

V and J are TRBV19 and TRBJ2-7; perhaps TRBD2 as D (8 bases). This CDR3 has 18 amino acids. The germline gives CDR1 LNHDA, CDR2 SQIVND (reference sequence). V was cut by 3 bases and J by 3 bases, with 24 bases left in between. The CDR3 DNA reads as TGTGCCAGTAGTATCGGTCGGGACAGATCAAGCGGGAGCTACGAGCAGTACTTC. Protein product: CASSIGRDRSSGSYEQYF.

V and J are TRBV5-6 and TRBJ2-5; weak D call: TRBD2 (6 bases). The CDR3 has 16 residues. Trimming removed 1 base from V and 3 bases from J, with 16 bases in between. Germline CDR1 is SGHDT and CDR2 is YYEEEE. The CDR3 coding sequence is TGTGCCAGCAGCTTGAAGCGGGCCTACTCCGAAGAGACCCAGTACTTC. Residues: CASSLKRAYSEETQYF. Combining the CDR3 with reference TRBV5-6 and TRBJ2-5 gives the whole variable domain DAGVTQSPTHLIKTRGQQVTLRCSPKSGHDTVSWYQQALGQGPQFIFQYYEEEERQRGNFPDRFSGHQFPNYSSELNVNALLLGDSALYLCASSLKRAYSEETQYFGPGTRLLVL.

In this sample, this clone turned up a few times. The V call is TRBV11-3, the J call TRBJ1-1, with D uncertain. Germline V gene sequence: CDR1 SGHNT, CDR2 YENEEA. With 5 bases removed from V and 4 bases from J, the gap between germline ends came to 11 bases. CDR3 length: 13 residues. The CDR3 region is CASSHEGGTEAFF. The DNA for the CDR3 is TGTGCCAGCAGCCACGAGGGAGGCACTGAAGCTTTCTTT.

The rearrangement links TRBV7-8 to TRBJ1-4; 9 bases map to TRBD1. Germline CDR1 SGHVS, CDR2 FQNEAQ. The J segment lost 6 bases and the V segment lost 5 bases, leaving 7 bases of the junction unmatched. The CDR3 has 15 residues. The CDR3 spells CASSQFRDRDEKLFF. In DNA, the CDR3 is TGTGCCAGCAGCCAATTCCGGGACAGGGATGAAAAACTGTTTTTT.

J is TRBJ1-2 and V is TRBV5-4; 8 bases line up with TRBD1. CDR3 length: 14 amino acids. The germline V gene encodes CDR1 SGHNT and CDR2 YYREEE (reference sequence). V trimming: 3 bases; J trimming: 7 bases; junction bases outside the gene matches: 8. CDR3 in amino acids: CASSWGTGSVGYTF. The CDR3 DNA reads TGTGCCAGCAGCTGGGGGACAGGCTCGGTTGGCTACACCTTC.

The gene calls are TRBV12-5 and TRBJ2-1, with D perhaps matching TRBD2 (6 bases). The ends were cut back, 0 bases at V and 4 bases at J, with 13 bases in the middle. Germline CDR1 LGHNT, CDR2 FRNRAP. This CDR3 is built from 16 residues. The CDR3 is CASGLVFSSEYNEQFF. The CDR3 DNA sequence: TGTGCTAGTGGTTTGGTATTCTCTAGCGAATACAATGAGCAGTTCTTC.

J is TRBJ2-7 and V is TRBV7-9, with 9 bases fitting TRBD1. V shed 6 bases, J shed 7 bases, and the junction held 16 bases outside the gene matches. The germline gives CDR1 SEHNR, CDR2 FQNEAQ (reference sequence). This CDR3 has 16 amino acids. This CDR3 reads CASSPPDTGGAREQYF. CDR3 in DNA: TGTGCCAGCAGTCCCCCCGATACAGGGGGCGCGAGGGAGCAGTACTTC.

This chain links TRBV14 with TRBJ2-2; weak D call: TRBD2 (5 bases). V was clipped by 1 base and J by 5 bases, with 8 bases between them. The CDR3 is made up of 14 amino acids. From germline, CDR1 is SGHDN and CDR2 FVKESK. Here the CDR3 reads CASSQGGYTGELFF. CDR3 DNA sequence: TGTGCCAGCAGCCAAGGAGGGTATACCGGGGAGCTGTTTTTT.

Note on this clone: Other DNA sequences from this sample encode an identical CDR3 as well. The chain has TRBV5-1 and TRBJ2-5; 13 bases fit TRBD2. V was pared by 0 bases and J by 2 bases, with 4 bases of the junction left unmatched. The CDR3 is made up of 17 amino acids. The V gene's germline CDR1 is SGHRS and CDR2 YFSETQ. DNA for the CDR3: TGCGCCAGCAGCTTGGGACAACTAGCGGGGGGGCAAGAGACCCAGTACTTC. This gives the protein CASSLGQLAGGQETQYF.

V is TRBV11-2 and J is TRBJ2-7, with D possibly TRBD1 on 6 matching bases. The germline V and J ends were trimmed by 3 bases and 4 bases, with 13 bases remaining between them. Germline V gene data show CDR1 as SGHAT and CDR2 as FQNNGV. The CDR3 runs 14 residues. CDR3 sequence reads: CASSFQGNKYEQYF. CDR3 DNA sequence: TGTGCCAGCAGCTTTCAGGGGAATAAGTACGAGCAGTACTTC.

The V and J genes are TRBV12-3 or TRBV12-4 and TRBJ1-2; TRBD1 might be the D (5 bases). The CDR3 consists of 13 residues. The V end lost 1 base, the J end lost 8 bases, and 11 bases lay between the germline ends. The CDR3 protein is CASSLEGAGGYTF. DNA of the CDR3: TGTGCCAGCAGTTTAGAAGGGGCAGGGGGCTACACCTTC.

This clone has a single count. The J gene is TRBJ2-7, the V gene TRBV6-5; 8 nucleotides agree with TRBD2. V trimming: 6 bases; J trimming: 2 bases; junction bases outside the gene matches: 9. The V gene's germline CDR1 is MNHEY and CDR2 SVGAGI. The CDR3 has 15 amino acids. Here the CDR3 reads CASRTGPGLAYEQYF. The CDR3 coding sequence is TGTGCCAGCAGAACAGGCCCGGGACTAGCCTACGAGCAGTACTTC.

The rearrangement links TRBV9 to TRBJ2-2; tentatively, D is TRBD1 (6 bases). Trimming pared 3 bases from V and 1 base from J, leaving 10 bases between. Germline V gene lookup returns CDR1 SGDLS and CDR2 YYNGEE. The CDR3 contains 15 residues. The CDR3 loop reads CASSERGMNTGELFF. CDR3 DNA sequence: TGTGCCAGCAGCGAGAGGGGGATGAACACCGGGGAGCTGTTTTTT.

The chain has TRBV6-5 and TRBJ2-2; TRBD1 aligns across 9 bases. V dropped 6 bases and J dropped 3; count of bases not matched to a gene: 5. The CDR3 sequence is 15 residues long. Per germline, CDR1 MNHEY and CDR2 SVGAGI. The CDR3 DNA reads as TGTGCCAGCAGCCCCGGGACAGGGCACACCGGGGAGCTGTTTTTT. Protein: CASSPGTGHTGELFF.